The rows below give T cell receptor beta chains drawn from one sample of a study of Graves' ophthalmopathy and Graves' hyperthyroidism. TCRdb redid the calling of the multiplex PCR reads with MiXCR, one entry per CDR3 protein. The sample records 500,000 to 600,000 distinct CDR3 sequences, approximately 37% being singletons. Sequenced: peripheral blood or thyroid tissue (not recorded which). Receptors originate from an adult man with Graves' hyperthyroidism. The conserved cysteine and the conserved F or W are not part of the CDR3 here.

j_gene: TRBJ1-1
v_gene: TRBV2
CDR3aa: ATLSPGTGGAGTEAF

j_gene: TRBJ2-7
v_gene: TRBV6-2/TRBV6-3
CDR3aa: ASSYGSPYEQY

j_gene: TRBJ1-6
v_gene: TRBV12-3/TRBV12-4
CDR3aa: ASSRTGVNSPLH

j_gene: TRBJ1-4
v_gene: TRBV10-3
CDR3aa: AISESLGQGEKLF

j_gene: TRBJ1-4
v_gene: TRBV6-5
CDR3aa: ASSYSSGTGTEKLF

j_gene: TRBJ1-2
v_gene: TRBV12-3/TRBV12-4
CDR3aa: ASRGDSSYYGYT

j_gene: TRBJ2-7
v_gene: TRBV6-5
CDR3aa: ASSEIVGPPYEQY

j_gene: TRBJ2-6
v_gene: TRBV5-5
CDR3aa: ASSLLGGTGTSGADVLT

j_gene: TRBJ2-2
v_gene: TRBV24-1
CDR3aa: ATSDLSPLGGPTGELF

j_gene: TRBJ1-3
v_gene: TRBV24-1
CDR3aa: ASSPPPVSGNTIY

j_gene: TRBJ2-7
v_gene: TRBV12-5
CDR3aa: ASGLGVSSYEQY

j_gene: TRBJ1-3
v_gene: TRBV20-1
CDR3aa: SARSSGNTIY

j_gene: TRBJ2-3
v_gene: TRBV9
CDR3aa: ASSVERGGWTDTQY

j_gene: TRBJ1-2
v_gene: TRBV20-1
CDR3aa: SARVGKDGYT

j_gene: TRBJ1-2
v_gene: TRBV20-1
CDR3aa: SARASGPGAGGYT

j_gene: TRBJ1-2
v_gene: TRBV25-1
CDR3aa: ASSDLTGDLGYGYT

j_gene: TRBJ2-3
v_gene: TRBV20-1
CDR3aa: SASGPNQAQY

j_gene: TRBJ1-2
v_gene: TRBV2
CDR3aa: ASSELAAYGYT

j_gene: TRBJ2-3
v_gene: TRBV29-1
CDR3aa: SVTTASGIGDTQY

j_gene: TRBJ1-2
v_gene: TRBV3-1
CDR3aa: ASSQDQINYGYT

j_gene: TRBJ2-7
v_gene: TRBV6-9
CDR3aa: ASSYRGPAGVPFRY

j_gene: TRBJ1-6
v_gene: TRBV9
CDR3aa: ASKPSPGWNSPLH

j_gene: TRBJ1-5
v_gene: TRBV6-2/TRBV6-3
CDR3aa: ASSYSSQSNQPQH

j_gene: TRBJ1-2
v_gene: TRBV5-1
CDR3aa: ASSFSGTGPDYGYT

j_gene: TRBJ2-7
v_gene: TRBV29-1
CDR3aa: SVEGPGQGVTYEQY

j_gene: TRBJ2-2
v_gene: TRBV7-3
CDR3aa: ASSLWETGELF

j_gene: TRBJ2-2
v_gene: TRBV29-1
CDR3aa: SVGGSGELF

j_gene: TRBJ2-7
v_gene: TRBV5-8
CDR3aa: ASSLRPGQGAGEQY

j_gene: TRBJ2-1
v_gene: TRBV29-1
CDR3aa: SVEDPGGFNEQF

j_gene: TRBJ2-5
v_gene: TRBV3-1
CDR3aa: ASSQGVAGVQETQY

j_gene: TRBJ1-3
v_gene: TRBV20-1
CDR3aa: SAGGGGNTIY

j_gene: TRBJ2-5
v_gene: TRBV5-8
CDR3aa: ASSPFTGGQTQY

j_gene: TRBJ1-2
v_gene: TRBV7-3
CDR3aa: ASSLAYRGYGYT

j_gene: TRBJ2-5
v_gene: TRBV6-4
CDR3aa: ASSSIDRVVETQY

j_gene: .
v_gene: TRBV19
CDR3aa: ASSPPKPADTQH

j_gene: TRBJ1-5
v_gene: TRBV10-3
CDR3aa: ASSEDRGGQPQH

j_gene: TRBJ2-6
v_gene: TRBV2
CDR3aa: ASSEEAVVANVLT

j_gene: TRBJ2-7
v_gene: TRBV6-6
CDR3aa: ASSYWQGAPYEQY

j_gene: TRBJ1-1
v_gene: TRBV14
CDR3aa: ASSHFGPRNTEAF

j_gene: TRBJ2-5
v_gene: TRBV6-1
CDR3aa: ASSVGGQQETQY

j_gene: TRBJ2-3
v_gene: TRBV20-1
CDR3aa: SASGTSGHTDTQY

j_gene: TRBJ1-1
v_gene: TRBV19
CDR3aa: ASKVSAGAEAF

j_gene: TRBJ2-7
v_gene: TRBV20-1
CDR3aa: SAREKPGTSRGEQY

j_gene: TRBJ2-7
v_gene: TRBV28
CDR3aa: ASSLLEGHEQY

j_gene: TRBJ2-5
v_gene: TRBV4-1
CDR3aa: ASSPTSMYQETQY

j_gene: TRBJ2-7
v_gene: TRBV28
CDR3aa: ASSGRPLYEQY

j_gene: TRBJ2-6
v_gene: TRBV7-8
CDR3aa: ASSPLRAWANVLT

j_gene: TRBJ1-1
v_gene: TRBV19
CDR3aa: ASSVDSSDTEAF

j_gene: TRBJ1-5
v_gene: TRBV2
CDR3aa: ASRPGTGGFEPQH

j_gene: TRBJ2-5
v_gene: TRBV9
CDR3aa: ASSPQDRGETQY

j_gene: TRBJ2-6
v_gene: TRBV12-3/TRBV12-4
CDR3aa: ASGLRTGANVLT

j_gene: TRBJ1-2
v_gene: TRBV2
CDR3aa: ASIQGADGYT

j_gene: TRBJ2-7
v_gene: TRBV24-1
CDR3aa: ATSGGQGRSYEQY

j_gene: TRBJ1-1
v_gene: TRBV10-3
CDR3aa: ASHGGQGTEAF

j_gene: TRBJ2-7
v_gene: TRBV7-9
CDR3aa: ASSLGQGATYEQY

j_gene: TRBJ2-7
v_gene: TRBV7-2
CDR3aa: ASSSRTGPSYEQY

j_gene: TRBJ2-7
v_gene: TRBV5-1
CDR3aa: ASSLDGSPSYEQY